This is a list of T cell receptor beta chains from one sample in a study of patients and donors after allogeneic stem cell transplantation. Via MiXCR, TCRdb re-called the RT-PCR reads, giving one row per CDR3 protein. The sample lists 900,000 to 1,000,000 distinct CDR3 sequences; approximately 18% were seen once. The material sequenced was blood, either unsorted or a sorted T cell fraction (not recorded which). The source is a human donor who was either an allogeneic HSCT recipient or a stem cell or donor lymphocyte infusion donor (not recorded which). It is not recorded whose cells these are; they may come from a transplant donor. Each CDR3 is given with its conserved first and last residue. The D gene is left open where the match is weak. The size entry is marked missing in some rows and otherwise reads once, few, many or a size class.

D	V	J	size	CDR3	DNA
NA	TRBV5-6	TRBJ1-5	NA	CASSLGQGISNQPQHF	TGTGCCAGCAGCTTGGGGCAAGGAATTAGCAATCAGCCCCAGCATTTT
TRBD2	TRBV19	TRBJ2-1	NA	CASSPGLAASNEQFF	TGTGCCAGTAGTCCGGGACTAGCAGCCTCGAATGAGCAGTTCTTC
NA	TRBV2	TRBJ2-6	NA	CASSLWGGSSGANVLTF	TGTGCCAGCAGCCTCTGGGGGGGCAGCTCTGGGGCCAACGTCCTGACTTTC
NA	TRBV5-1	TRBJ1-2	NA	CASAKAIGVFDGYTF	TGCGCCAGCGCCAAGGCGATTGGGGTTTTCGACGGCTACACCTTC
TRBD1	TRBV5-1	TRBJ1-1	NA	CASSTSDRGLDTEAFF	TGCGCCAGCAGCACCTCGGACAGGGGTCTCGACACTGAAGCTTTCTTT
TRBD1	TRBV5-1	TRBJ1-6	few	CASSRRTGEGSPLHF	TGCGCCAGCAGCAGAAGGACAGGGGAGGGTTCACCCCTCCACTTT
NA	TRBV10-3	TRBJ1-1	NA	CAISESGQGRTEAFF	TGTGCCATCAGTGAGTCGGGGCAGGGGAGGACTGAAGCTTTCTTT
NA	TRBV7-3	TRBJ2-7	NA	CASSHINTPGLTSYEQYF	TGTGCCAGCAGCCATATTAATACTCCGGGGCTTACCTCCTACGAGCAGTACTTC
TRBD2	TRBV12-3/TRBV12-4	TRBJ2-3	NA	CASSPNGRALRINTDTQYF	TGTGCCAGCAGCCCCAACGGGAGGGCCTTGCGAATTAACACAGATACGCAGTATTTT
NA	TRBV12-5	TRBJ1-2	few	CASGPPLETDYGYTF	TGTGCTAGTGGTCCGCCCTTGGAAACGGACTATGGCTACACCTTC
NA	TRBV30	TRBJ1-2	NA	CAWDSSMGYTF	TGTGCCTGGGACTCTTCTATGGGCTACACCTTC
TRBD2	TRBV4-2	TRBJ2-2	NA	CASSHLAGHPNTGELFF	TGTGCCAGCAGCCACTTAGCGGGACACCCGAACACCGGGGAGCTGTTTTTT
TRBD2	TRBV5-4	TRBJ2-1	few	CASSLVLAGGYNEQFF	TGTGCCAGCAGCTTGGTGCTAGCGGGGGGGTACAATGAGCAGTTCTTC
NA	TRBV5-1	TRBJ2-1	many	CASSLGRSAISSYNEQFF	TGCGCCAGCAGCTTGGGGAGGTCCGCGATTAGCTCCTACAATGAGCAGTTCTTC
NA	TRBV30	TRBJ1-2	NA	CAWSVGAMGYYTF	TGTGCCTGGAGTGTTGGGGCAATGGGTTACTACACCTTC
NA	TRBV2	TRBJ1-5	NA	CASSLQQGSNQPQHF	TGTGCCAGCAGTTTACAGCAGGGGAGCAATCAGCCCCAGCATTTT
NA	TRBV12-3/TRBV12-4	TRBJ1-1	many	CASSPLQGRLATEAFF	TGTGCCAGCAGTCCCCTACAGGGTCGTTTGGCCACTGAAGCTTTCTTT
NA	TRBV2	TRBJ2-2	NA	CASWLRNTGELFF	TGTGCCAGCTGGTTGCGAAACACCGGGGAGCTGTTTTTT
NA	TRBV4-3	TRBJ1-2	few	CASSQLSRGGPYGYTF	TGCGCCAGCAGCCAACTCTCACGAGGGGGGCCCTATGGCTACACCTTC
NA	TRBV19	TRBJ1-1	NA	CASSMRANTEAFF	TGTGCCAGTAGTATGAGGGCGAACACTGAAGCTTTCTTT
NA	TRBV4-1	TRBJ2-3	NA	CASSQDFGVSTDTQYF	TGCGCCAGCAGCCAAGATTTTGGGGTTAGCACAGATACGCAGTATTTT
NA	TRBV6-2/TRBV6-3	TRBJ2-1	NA	CASSYIRSGNEQFF	TGTGCCAGCAGTTACATCAGGTCGGGCAATGAGCAGTTCTTC